The 25 T cell receptor beta chains below all came from one sample that was sequenced in a study of T cell responses to AZD1222 COVID-19 vaccine. Here immunoSEQ multiplex PCR was the method, and the copy in TCRdb shows in-frame clones only, minus some. This table has 90,000 to 140,000 clones, 88% appearing once. The specimen was peripheral blood, collected on day 0 of AZD1222 vaccination. The receptors were gathered from an adult in good health.

The rearrangement uses TRBV29-1 and TRBJ2-2; D is unresolved. V gave up 7 bases and J gave up 4 bases, with 10 bases separating them. Germline V gene lookup returns CDR1 SQVTM and CDR2 ANQGSEA. The CDR3 runs to 12 residues. CDR3 sequence (DNA): TGCAGCGCGTACATCCTCACCGGGGAGCTGTTTTTT. Its protein product is CSAYILTGELFF.

This clone occurred a few times. The chain links TRBV6-1 to TRBJ1-5, with a possible D match to TRBD1 (5 bases). CDR1 is MNHNS, CDR2 SASEGT, per germline. V gave up 1 base and J gave up 6 bases, with 7 bases separating them. This CDR3 comprises 13 residues. CDR3 sequence reads: CASSEVGVQPQHF. The CDR3 nucleotides are TGTGCCAGCAGTGAAGTGGGGGTTCAGCCCCAGCATTTT.

The chain recombines TRBV6-5 with TRBJ1-5; no clear D. With 0 bases removed from V and 0 bases from J, the gap between germline ends came to 9 bases. The CDR3 has 16 amino acids. Germline CDR1 and CDR2: MNHEY and SVGAGI. CDR3 DNA: TGTGCCAGCAGTTACTCGAGGCCCGATAGCAATCAGCCCCAGCATTTT. The encoded protein is CASSYSRPDSNQPQHF.

The rearrangement links TRBV28 to TRBJ1-1, with 9 nucleotides matching TRBD1. V dropped 6 bases and J dropped 4; count of bases not matched to a gene: 6. Looked up from germline, CDR1 is MDHEN and CDR2 is SYDVKM. This CDR3 is 14 amino acids long. CDR3 DNA: TGTGCCAGCAGACTCACAGGGGGCGGCACTGAAGCTTTCTTT. Amino acid sequence: CASRLTGGGTEAFF.

This clone was detected only a few times. The rearrangement links TRBV4-2 to TRBJ1-6; 9 positions match TRBD1. Germline CDR1 is LGHNA and CDR2 is YNFKEQ. This CDR3 has 17 residues. The V gene end was trimmed by 0 bases and the J gene end by 8 bases; junction bases not matched to a gene: 8. CDR3 sequence reads: CASSQEEDRGIHSPLHF. The CDR3 DNA is TGTGCCAGCAGCCAAGAAGAGGACAGGGGCATCCATTCACCCCTCCACTTT.

The chain combines TRBV28 with TRBJ2-1; 16 bases map to TRBD2. Germline V gene data show CDR1 as MDHEN and CDR2 as SYDVKM. Unmatched junction bases numbered 5, after V lost 5 bases and J lost 10 bases. CDR3 size: 15 residues. CDR3 amino acids: CASSPLGLAGGEQFF. CDR3 bases: TGTGCCAGCAGTCCCTTGGGACTAGCGGGAGGGGAGCAGTTCTTC.

This chain connects TRBV5-8 to TRBJ2-1; a weak D match, TRBD1 (6 bases). The V end was cut by 9 bases, the J end by 7 bases, with 20 bases between. CDR3 length: 14 amino acids. Germline CDR1 reads SGHTS; CDR2 reads YDEGEE. For the CDR3, the DNA is TGTGCCACCGGCACAGGGTGGATGGATAATGAGCAGTTCTTC. This gives the protein CATGTGWMDNEQFF.

The chain is built from TRBV3-1 (or the pseudogene TRBV3-2) and TRBJ1-2, with D uncertain. In germline, CDR1 is LGHDT, CDR2 YNNKEL (reference sequence). Trimming removed 1 base from V and 8 bases from J, with 14 bases in between. The CDR3 totals 14 residues. The CDR3: CASSQGGAQRGYTF. The DNA of the CDR3 is TGTGCCAGCAGCCAAGGAGGTGCGCAGAGAGGCTACACCTTC.

The chain has TRBV27 and TRBJ2-3; 7 bases are shared with TRBD1. Germline V gene data show CDR1 as MNHEY and CDR2 as SMNVEV (reference sequence). This CDR3 has 14 residues. J lost 2 bases, V lost 2 bases, and 1 base had no gene match. For the CDR3, the DNA is TGTGCCAGCAGTTTAGACAGGGCCACAGATACGCAGTATTTT. It is translated as CASSLDRATDTQYF.

This sequence joins TRBV2 and TRBJ2-1; a possible D gene is TRBD1 (5 bases). This CDR3 comprises 15 residues. Germline loops: CDR1 SNHLY, CDR2 FYNNEI. V was trimmed by 10 bases and J by 0 bases, leaving 16 bases between them. The CDR3 DNA reads TGTGCCATCCAAAGGGGCCAGAGCTCCTACAATGAGCAGTTCTTC. Its translation: CAIQRGQSSYNEQFF.

The CDR3 protein is CATSPSGRATDTQYF. In DNA, the CDR3 is TGTGCCACCAGCCCTAGCGGGAGAGCCACAGATACGCAGTATTTT. V is TRBV15 and J is TRBJ2-3; 10 nucleotides line up with TRBD2. J was trimmed by 2 bases and V by 5 bases; bases with no gene match: 4. The V gene's germline CDR1 is LNHNV and CDR2 YYDKDF (reference sequence). This CDR3 is built from 15 residues.

The chain links TRBV7-9 to TRBJ2-7; 11 bases are a match to TRBD2. CDR3 length equals 13 residues. CDR1 is SEHNR, CDR2 FQNEAQ, per germline (reference sequence). V was pared by 8 bases and J by 5 bases, with 5 bases of the junction left unmatched. CDR3 sequence reads: CASGIAGGNEQYF. The CDR3 nucleotides are TGTGCCAGCGGAATAGCGGGGGGGAACGAGCAGTACTTC.

The chain joins TRBV4-1 to TRBJ2-2; 8 nucleotides align to TRBD1. V lost 10 bases and J lost 5; bases outside the gene matches: 6. Germline V gives CDR1 MGHRA, CDR2 YSYEKL. The CDR3 consists of 13 residues. In nucleotides, the CDR3 is TGCGCCACCCAGGGGGCGAGGACCGGGGAGCTGTTTTTT. Its protein is CATQGARTGELFF.

The chain links TRBV29-1 to TRBJ2-3; D remains unclear. V lost 4 bases, J lost 2 bases, and 7 bases lay in between. Germline CDR1 and CDR2: SQVTM and ANQGSEA. The CDR3 contains 12 residues. This CDR3 reads CSVVPFTDTQYF. The CDR3 DNA reads as TGCAGCGTTGTCCCTTTCACAGATACGCAGTATTTT.

The rearrangement links TRBV7-6 to TRBJ1-1; 7 bases align to TRBD1. V lost 10 bases, J lost 0 bases, and 5 bases stayed unmatched. In germline, CDR1 is SGHVS, CDR2 FNYEAQ. The CDR3 consists of 13 residues. Here the CDR3 DNA reads TGTGCCACTGGACAGGACCTGAACACTGAAGCTTTCTTT. Its protein is CATGQDLNTEAFF.

This clone has only one observation. The rearrangement links TRBV3-1 (or the pseudogene TRBV3-2) to TRBJ2-1, with a tentative D call TRBD2 (6 bases). Germline V gives CDR1 LGHDT, CDR2 YNNKEL (reference sequence). The CDR3 is 15 amino acids. The ends were cut back, 4 bases at V and 6 bases at J, with 16 bases in the middle. The CDR3: CASSPFGSLTNEQFF. For the CDR3, the DNA is TGTGCCAGCAGCCCATTCGGGAGTCTAACCAATGAGCAGTTCTTC.

The rearrangement joins TRBV12-3 or TRBV12-4 to TRBJ1-2; D remains unclear. The CDR3 runs to 11 residues. The V end was cut by 3 bases, the J end by 7 bases, with 6 bases between. The CDR3 coding sequence is TGTGCCAGCAGTTTTGGGCGTGGCTACACCTTC. It specifies CASSFGRGYTF.

This clone was seen a few times. CDR3 amino acids: CASSSAGVGTEAFF. In nucleotides, the CDR3 is TGTGCCAGCAGTTCAGCAGGGGTGGGCACTGAAGCTTTCTTT. The chain links TRBV28 to TRBJ1-1; perhaps TRBD1 as D (6 bases). Germline CDR1 reads MDHEN; CDR2 reads SYDVKM. Trimming pared 4 bases from V and 4 bases from J, leaving 13 bases between. The length of the CDR3 is 14 residues. The full variable domain, in which reference TRBV28 and TRBJ1-1 provide the parts outside the CDR3, is DVKVTQSSRYLVKRTGEKVFLECVQDMDHENMFWYRQDPGLGLRLIYFSYDVKMKEKGDIPEGYSVSREKKERFSLILESASTNQTSMYLCASSSAGVGTEAFFGQGTRLTVV.

This chain uses TRBV18 with TRBJ2-7; D might be TRBD2 (5 bases). The germline gives CDR1 KGHSH, CDR2 LQKENI. V was pared by 4 bases and J by 5 bases, with 15 bases between. The CDR3 is made up of 14 amino acids. CDR3 DNA: TGTGCCAGCTCACTTGTTTCCCGAGGGAACGAGCAGTACTTC. The encoded protein is CASSLVSRGNEQYF.

V usage is TRBV7-2 and J usage is TRBJ1-1; D perhaps matches TRBD1 (6 bases). There are 11 residues in the CDR3. Germline V gene lookup returns CDR1 SGHTA and CDR2 FQGNSA. V gave up 3 bases and J gave up 11 bases, with 10 bases separating them. The CDR3 coding sequence is TGTGCCAGCAGCTTTACAGGGATCGCTTTCTTT. This sequence encodes CASSFTGIAFF.

The chain uses TRBV9 and TRBJ1-1; D unresolved. The CDR3 has 13 amino acids. V gave up 5 bases and J gave up 2 bases, with 10 bases separating them. The V gene's germline CDR1 is SGDLS and CDR2 YYNGEE. The CDR3 is CASRELGNTEAFF. Written as DNA, the CDR3 is TGTGCCAGCAGGGAGCTAGGAAACACTGAAGCTTTCTTT.

This chain links TRBV30 with TRBJ1-2; the D is unclear. The CDR3 runs 11 residues. Germline V CDR1 and CDR2: GTSNPN, SVGIG (reference sequence). The germline V and J ends were trimmed by 4 bases and 3 bases, with 6 bases remaining between them. Written as DNA, the CDR3 is TGTGCCTGGAATGGGGACTATGGCTACACCTTC. Its translation: CAWNGDYGYTF.

The chain carries TRBV6-6 and TRBJ2-3; 10 bases are shared with TRBD2. This CDR3 region has 13 residues. Germline V gene data show CDR1 as MNHNY and CDR2 as SVGAGI (reference sequence). The V gene end was trimmed by 8 bases and the J gene end by 5 bases; junction bases not matched to a gene: 4. The CDR3 sequence: CASRLAGVDTQYF. The DNA for the CDR3 is TGTGCCAGCCGGCTAGCGGGAGTAGATACGCAGTATTTT.

The chain joins TRBV19 to TRBJ2-1, with TRBD2 matching 12 bases. The CDR3 has 14 amino acids. Germline V gene sequence: CDR1 LNHDA, CDR2 SQIVND (reference sequence). V shed 10 bases and J 5 bases; nucleotides not matched to a gene: 6. The CDR3 DNA reads as TGTGCCACATCGACTAGCGGGGGAAACAATGAGCAGTTCTTC. Protein product: CATSTSGGNNEQFF.

On this clone itself: An end of the junction differs from the germline gene, which may be a read error. The chain uses TRBV4-1 and TRBJ2-4, with TRBD2 matching over 8 bases. This CDR3 has 17 residues. Germline V gives CDR1 MGHRA, CDR2 YSYEKL. CDR3 coding DNA: TGCGCCAGCAGCCACGAGGCGAGCGGGAGTGGTGCCTTCATTCAGAACTTC. It is translated as CASSHEASGSGAFIQNF.